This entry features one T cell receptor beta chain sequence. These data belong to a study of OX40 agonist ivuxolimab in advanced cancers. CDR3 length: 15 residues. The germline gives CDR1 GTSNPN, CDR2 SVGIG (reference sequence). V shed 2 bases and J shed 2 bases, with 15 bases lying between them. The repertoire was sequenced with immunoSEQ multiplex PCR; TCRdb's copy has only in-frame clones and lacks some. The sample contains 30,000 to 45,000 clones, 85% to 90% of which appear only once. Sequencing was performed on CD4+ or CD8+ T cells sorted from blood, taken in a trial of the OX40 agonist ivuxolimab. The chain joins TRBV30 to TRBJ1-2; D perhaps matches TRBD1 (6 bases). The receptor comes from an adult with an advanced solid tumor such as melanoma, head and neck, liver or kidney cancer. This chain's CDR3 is CAWSSGGGRNYGYTF. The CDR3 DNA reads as TGTGCCTGGAGTTCCGGGGGGGGGCGGAACTATGGCTACACCTTC.